A selection of T cell receptor beta chains follows, all from one sample in a study of blood T cell repertoires in COVID-19. The method was immunoSEQ multiplex PCR; TCRdb's version includes in-frame clones alone and lacks a portion of them. The data contain around 120,000 clones, around 81% of them singletons. Sequencing was performed on peripheral blood. The receptors stem from a man aged 65-85 years with acute or convalescent COVID-19. CDR3s include the opening cysteine and the closing phenylalanine or tryptophan. Each record gives: V gene, J gene, CDR3 protein.

TRBV5-1	TRBJ1-1	CASRREQGEAFF
TRBV7-9	TRBJ1-4	CASSSTGTEKLFF
TRBV6-4	TRBJ2-1	CASRTRANEQFF
TRBV5-1	TRBJ1-6	CASSLVGPPGGSPLHF
TRBV5-1	TRBJ1-2	CASSLDGGPNYGYTF
TRBV5-1	TRBJ2-5	CASSSTSGEGETQYF
TRBV14	TRBJ1-1	CASSIAAGGITEAFF
TRBV18	TRBJ1-1	CASSQGTGWGTEAFF
TRBV24-1	TRBJ1-5	CATSGGGVGNQPQHF
TRBV6-5	TRBJ1-2	CASSPQGKYGYTF
TRBV4-3	TRBJ2-1	CASSRRQGNYNEQFF
TRBV9	TRBJ1-5	CASSVSIGNQPQHF
TRBV5-1	TRBJ1-1	CASSLGTGGDPASVNTEAFF
TRBV24-1	TRBJ2-5	CATSGLAGETQETQYF
TRBV6-6	TRBJ1-1	CASSYWSTEAFF
TRBV27	TRBJ2-7	CASSRPDRFYEQYF
TRBV5-1	TRBJ2-5	CASSLVLATGQETQYF
TRBV7-8	TRBJ1-1	CASSLADRVINTEAFF
TRBV11-3	TRBJ2-5	CASSLARGGPETQYF
TRBV19	TRBJ1-6	CASSGTVQGWVSPLHF
TRBV18	TRBJ2-2	CASSAGNTGELFF
TRBV10-1	TRBJ1-2	CASSEHANSYGYTF
TRBV4-3	TRBJ2-7	CASSLRSGGSYEQYF
TRBV5-1	TRBJ1-2	CASSLRQEGYTF
TRBV5-5	TRBJ1-6	CASSLRTGTPLHF
TRBV7-2	TRBJ1-1	CASSLAQPNTEAFF
TRBV2	TRBJ2-1	CASRTGNEQFF
TRBV11-2	TRBJ2-5	CASSPSWGQETQYF
TRBV6-5	TRBJ2-3	CASRKQLSTDTQYF
TRBV29-1	TRBJ2-5	CSVPLGRGETQYF
TRBV27	TRBJ2-1	CASIAGNYNEQFF
TRBV12-5	TRBJ1-5	CASGYDRGSGQPQHF
TRBV4-2	TRBJ2-5	CASSQDNPQETQYF
TRBV11-2	TRBJ2-7	CASSLVSSGPAGTSYEQYF
TRBV19	TRBJ1-6	CASSIGGQGSPLHF
TRBV7-3	TRBJ1-6	CASSDGSSYNSPLHF
TRBV2	TRBJ1-6	CASRQAPRSPLHF
TRBV19	TRBJ1-3	CATTAIVGNTIYF
TRBV7-2	TRBJ1-2	CASTSSPGQIGYTF
TRBV9	TRBJ2-5	CASSFGLAGGGETQYF
TRBV9	TRBJ2-7	CASSATGTSGTYEQYF
TRBV6-1	TRBJ1-5	CASSEEGVGPQHF
TRBV25-1	TRBJ1-1	CASSLGGAGTEAFF
TRBV7-8	TRBJ1-4	CASSPARRDEEKLFF
TRBV5-1	TRBJ2-4	CASSLGAQQKKYF
TRBV9	TRBJ1-6	CASSASTNSPLHF
TRBV5-4	TRBJ2-7	CASSRGGLSSYEQYF
TRBV5-1	TRBJ2-5	CASSFPGGEETQYF
TRBV19	TRBJ2-2	CASSLSTSGVTGELFF
TRBV6-1	TRBJ1-3	CASSEAGQGASGGNTIYF
TRBV6-6	TRBJ1-4	CASSLLLPGQGDEKLFF
TRBV6-6	TRBJ1-6	CASSYGAGVNNSPLHF
TRBV29-1	TRBJ2-3	CSVSAGVADTQYF